Below, one T cell receptor beta chain is given with its context. Its binding antigen is unknown. Base qualities are missing; no much larger clone stands one base away. From the cysteine through the phenylalanine, the CDR3 covers 15 amino acids. Of all the DNA, just the CDR3 is kept, 45 bases in frame from base 1. V and J are trimmed by 3 bases and 3 bases, and the gene matches miss 5 bases of the junction. CDR1 and CDR2 are drawn from the germline V gene (reference sequence): LNHDA, SQIVND. The trial excluded patients who had a history of autoimmune disease or were on systemic immunosuppression. In every dose cohort, peripheral blood was drawn for TCR sequencing at baseline, cycle 4 day 1, and cycle 7 day 1. The samples were taken from a phase I, first-in-human, multicenter, open-label dose-escalation trial of ivuxolimab. Adults with locally advanced or metastatic melanoma, renal cell, hepatocellular, or head and neck squamous cell carcinoma were enrolled in the trial. Before TCR sequencing, CD4+ T cells and CD8+ T cells from peripheral blood were sorted into separate populations.

The source of the sample is a study of OX40 agonist ivuxolimab in advanced cancers. In terms of the full investigation: The costimulatory receptor OX40 (CD134) was targeted by ivuxolimab, a fully human IgG2 agonistic monoclonal antibody. Intravenous ivuxolimab was administered to patients every 2 weeks at six dose levels: 0.01, 0.1, 0.3, 1.5, 3 and 10 mg/kg. Of the approximately 54 dose-escalation patients, hepatocellular carcinoma was present in roughly 19, melanoma in approximately 15, renal cell carcinoma in 9 and head and neck cancer in 9. A male proportion of under 85% and a mean age of 60 years, ranging from about 23 to 79, were recorded for the dose-escalation cohort. Prior anti-PD-1, anti-PD-L1 or anti-CTLA-4 therapy was permitted, and checkpoint inhibitors had been received by around 39% of dose-escalation patients. Partial responses occurred in three dose-escalation patients, of whom one had hepatocellular carcinoma and two had cutaneous melanoma. The purpose of peripheral TCRbeta sequencing was to test whether ivuxolimab changed TCR sequence diversity and led to clonal T-cell expansion. The monotherapy dose-escalation portion (N of about 49 patients) of the phase I ivuxolimab trial is reported in the paper.

Results and caveats for the whole study, not just this receptor: Antigen specificity was not determined for the clonally expanded peripheral T cells. On average, CD8+ T cells showed more expanded clones than CD4+ T cells after ivuxolimab. In the 0.1-3.0 mg/kg groups, partial responders were among the patients with the lowest normalized peripheral clonal expansion, particularly in CD8+ T cells. At doses from 0.1 to 3.0 mg/kg, clonal expansion was seen in both CD4+ and CD8+ blood T cells between baseline and week 6. Low levels of normalized T-cell clonal expansion were also seen in some nonresponding patients.

To sequence the TCRbeta CDR3 region, genomic DNA was isolated from the sorted cells. The immunoSEQ Assay was used to sequence the TCRbeta CDR3 regions. Here the immuneACCESS table is served through TCRdb, limited to in-frame sequences with V and J called. Missing clones are a known gap in these copies; in checked studies unresolved V genes cover under half, and the rest lacks a known reason. The sample table contains tens of thousands of clones; only one count was recorded for around 90% of them. The top ten hold 3% to 4.5% of the sample. The sequencing used CD4+ or CD8+ T cells sorted from blood, collected in a trial of the OX40 agonist ivuxolimab. The chain joins TRBV19 to TRBJ2-1; 7 bases in between match TRBD2. The receptor was derived from an adult with an advanced solid tumor such as melanoma, head and neck, liver or kidney cancer. The CDR3 has the sequence CASSMGGSYYNEQFF. The DNA sequence is TGTGCCAGTAGTATGGGCGGGAGTTACTACAATGAGCAGTTCTTC.